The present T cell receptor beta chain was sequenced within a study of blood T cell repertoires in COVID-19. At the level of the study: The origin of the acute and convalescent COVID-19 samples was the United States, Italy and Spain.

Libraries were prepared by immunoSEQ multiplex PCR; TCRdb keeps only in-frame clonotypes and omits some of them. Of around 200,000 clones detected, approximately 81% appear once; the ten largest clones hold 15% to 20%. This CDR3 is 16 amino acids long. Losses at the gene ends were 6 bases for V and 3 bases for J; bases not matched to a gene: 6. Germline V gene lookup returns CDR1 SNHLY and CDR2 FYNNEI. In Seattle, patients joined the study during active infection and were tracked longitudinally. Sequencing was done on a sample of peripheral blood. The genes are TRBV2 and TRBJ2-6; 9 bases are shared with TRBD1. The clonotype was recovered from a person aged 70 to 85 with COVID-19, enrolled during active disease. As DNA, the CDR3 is TGTGCCAGCAGATCGACAGGGGGAGGTGGGGCCAACGTCCTGACTTTC. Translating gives CASRSTGGGGANVLTF.